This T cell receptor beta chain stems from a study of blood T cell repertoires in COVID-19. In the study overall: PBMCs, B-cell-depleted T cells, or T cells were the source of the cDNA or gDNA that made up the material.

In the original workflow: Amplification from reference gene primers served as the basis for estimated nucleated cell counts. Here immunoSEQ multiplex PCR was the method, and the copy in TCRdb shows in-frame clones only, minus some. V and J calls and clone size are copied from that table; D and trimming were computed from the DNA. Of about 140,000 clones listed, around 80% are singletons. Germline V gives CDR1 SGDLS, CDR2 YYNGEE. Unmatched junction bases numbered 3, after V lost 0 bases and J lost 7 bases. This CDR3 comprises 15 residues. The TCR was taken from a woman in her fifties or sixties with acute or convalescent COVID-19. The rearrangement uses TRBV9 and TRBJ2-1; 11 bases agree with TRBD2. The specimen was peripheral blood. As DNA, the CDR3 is TGTGCCAGCAGCGTAGTGGCTAGCGGGAGGAATGAGCAGTTCTTC. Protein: CASSVVASGRNEQFF.